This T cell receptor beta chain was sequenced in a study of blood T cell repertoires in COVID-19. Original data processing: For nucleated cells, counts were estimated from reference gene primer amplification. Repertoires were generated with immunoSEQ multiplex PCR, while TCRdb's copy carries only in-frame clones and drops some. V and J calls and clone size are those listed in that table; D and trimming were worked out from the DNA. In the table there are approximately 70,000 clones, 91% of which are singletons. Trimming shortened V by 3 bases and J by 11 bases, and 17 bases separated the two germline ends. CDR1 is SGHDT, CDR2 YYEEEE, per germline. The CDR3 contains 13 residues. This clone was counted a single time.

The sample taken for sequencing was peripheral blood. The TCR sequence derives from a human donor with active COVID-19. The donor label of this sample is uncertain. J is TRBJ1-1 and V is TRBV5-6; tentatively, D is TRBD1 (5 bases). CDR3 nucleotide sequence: TGTGCCAGCAGCTCGGGAGCGGGACGCGGGGCTTTCTTT. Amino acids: CASSSGAGRGAFF. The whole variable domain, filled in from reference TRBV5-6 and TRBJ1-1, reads DAGVTQSPTHLIKTRGQQVTLRCSPKSGHDTVSWYQQALGQGPQFIFQYYEEEERQRGNFPDRFSGHQFPNYSSELNVNALLLGDSALYLCASSSGAGRGAFFGQGTRLTVV.